This TCR beta chain emerged from a study of chemoradiotherapy in HPV16-positive cancers. V lost 4 bases to trimming and J lost 4 bases; unmatched junction nucleotides: 4. The CDR3 is 14 amino acids. Germline V gives CDR1 SGHTA, CDR2 FQGNSA. Repertoires were generated with immunoSEQ multiplex PCR, while TCRdb's copy carries only in-frame clones and drops some. The sample lists more than 1,000 clones, over 70% seen once, with under 5% in the top ten. This receptor was obtained from a human donor with HPV-associated anogenital cancer. This rearrangement joins TRBV7-2 to TRBJ2-5; 9 bases are a match to TRBD2. Here the sequenced sample was tumor tissue, taken from a patient who underwent chemoradiotherapy. This CDR3 is CASSSASGTETQYF. CDR3 nucleotides: TGTGCCAGCAGCTCGGCTAGCGGGACAGAGACCCAGTACTTC.